The TCR beta chain under discussion was sequenced for a study of control samples from healthy donors and cancer patients. Germline V gene lookup returns CDR1 ENHRY and CDR2 SYGVKD. The CDR3 is 9 residues long. The V end was cut by 6 bases, the J end by 6 bases, with 3 bases between. Only in-frame clones appear in the TCRdb table, and some are missing; sequencing was by immunoSEQ multiplex PCR. The table includes roughly 90,000 clones, about 89% detected once. The chain has TRBV10-3 and TRBJ2-7; D remains unclear. Material for sequencing was PBMCs. This TCR was sampled from a woman in her fifties or sixties with colorectal cancer. The CDR3 loop is CAIRTEQYV. CDR3 bases: TGTGCCATCAGGACCGAGCAGTACGTC.